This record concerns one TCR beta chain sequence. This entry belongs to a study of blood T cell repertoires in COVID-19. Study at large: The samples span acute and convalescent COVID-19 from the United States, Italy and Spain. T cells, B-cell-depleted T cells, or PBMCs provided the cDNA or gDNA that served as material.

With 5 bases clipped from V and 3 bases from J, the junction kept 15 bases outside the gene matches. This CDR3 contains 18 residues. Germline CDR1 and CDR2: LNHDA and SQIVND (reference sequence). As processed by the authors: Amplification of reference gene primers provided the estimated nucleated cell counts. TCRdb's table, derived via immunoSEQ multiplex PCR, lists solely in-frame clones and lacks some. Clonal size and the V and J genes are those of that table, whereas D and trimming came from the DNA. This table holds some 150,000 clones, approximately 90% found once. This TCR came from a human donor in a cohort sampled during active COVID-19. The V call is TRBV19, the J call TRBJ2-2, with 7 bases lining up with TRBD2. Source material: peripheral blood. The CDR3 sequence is CASSPYPDQRGYTGELFF. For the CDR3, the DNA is TGTGCCAGTAGTCCTTACCCGGATCAGCGGGGATACACCGGGGAGCTGTTTTTT.